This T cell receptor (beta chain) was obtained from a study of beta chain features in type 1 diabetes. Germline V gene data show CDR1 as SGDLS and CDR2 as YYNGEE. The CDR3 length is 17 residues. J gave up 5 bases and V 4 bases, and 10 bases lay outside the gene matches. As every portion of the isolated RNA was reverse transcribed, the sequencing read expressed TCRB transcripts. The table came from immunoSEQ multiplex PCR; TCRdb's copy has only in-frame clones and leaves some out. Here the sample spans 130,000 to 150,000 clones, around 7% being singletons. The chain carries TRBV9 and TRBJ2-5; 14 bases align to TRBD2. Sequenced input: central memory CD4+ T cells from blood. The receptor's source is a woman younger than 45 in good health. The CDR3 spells CASSPGLAGGGMETQYF. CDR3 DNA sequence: TGTGCCAGCAGCCCAGGACTAGCGGGAGGTGGTATGGAGACCCAGTACTTC.